This T cell receptor (beta chain) originates from a study of shared clonotypes between healthy human individuals. Overall study: Two female and a few male donors aged 18 to 49 were enrolled.

The V and J ends lost 6 bases and 3 bases, in that order; junction bases with no gene match: 5. CDR1 and CDR2 from the germline V gene are SQVTM and ANQGSEA. The length of the CDR3 is 13 residues. Turning to this clone: Antigen: not known.

It was CD45RO-negative cells, positively selected for CCR7, that made up naive CD8 cells, with terminally differentiated effector memory CD45RA+ cells excluded. Repertoires were generated with immunoSEQ multiplex PCR, while TCRdb's copy carries only in-frame clones and drops some. The sample yields a few million clones, 93% seen once. Whole-study results and caveats: Across subsets, estimated richness was generally greater for naive than for memory populations. Sequencing depth was expected to affect clonotype sharing among donors. The study found lower generation probabilities in non-shared clonotypes than in those shared by all four donors.

J is TRBJ1-2 and V is TRBV29-1; 9 nucleotides line up with TRBD1. What was sequenced was naive CD8+ T cells from PBMCs. The TCR comes from a man younger than 35 in good health. Some clones in this sample may be carry-over from other donors' samples. The CDR3 DNA sequence: TGCAGCGTGGGGACAGGGCCCGACTATGGCTACACCTTC. Its protein is CSVGTGPDYGYTF.